What follows are 28 T cell receptor beta chains derived from one specimen sequenced in a study of T cells in tumors after PD-1 blockade. Assay: immunoSEQ multiplex PCR; the TCRdb copy retains only in-frame clones and omits some. The sample has approximately 13,000 clones, roughly four fifths seen once. This material consisted of PBMCs, taken after anti-PD-1 treatment. The source of these receptors is a human donor with basal cell carcinoma.

The rearrangement links TRBV28 to TRBJ1-3; D may be TRBD1 (5 bases). The germline V gene encodes CDR1 MDHEN and CDR2 SYDVKM. Trimming shortened V by 4 bases and J by 0 bases, and 19 bases separated the two germline ends. The CDR3 has 18 amino acids. The CDR3 sequence is CASSSSRGYRSSGNTIYF. The CDR3 DNA follows: TGTGCCAGCAGTTCCAGCCGGGGGTACAGGAGCTCTGGAAACACCATATATTTT.

This chain links TRBV30 with TRBJ1-5; 8 positions agree with TRBD1. Germline CDR1 reads GTSNPN; CDR2 reads SVGIG (reference sequence). V shed 2 bases, J shed 6 bases, and the junction held 6 bases outside the gene matches. The CDR3 length is 14 residues. CDR3 in amino acids: CAWSSTGVGQPQHF. The DNA for the CDR3 is TGTGCCTGGAGTTCGACAGGGGTAGGTCAGCCCCAGCATTTT. Variable domain in full (rest from reference TRBV30 and TRBJ1-5): SQTIHQWPATLVQPVGSPLSLECTVEGTSNPNLYWYRQAAGRGLQLLFYSVGIGQISSEVPQNLSASRPQDRQFILSSKKLLLSDSGFYLCAWSSTGVGQPQHFGDGTRLSIL.

The V call is TRBV6-5, the J call TRBJ1-1; the D is unclear. The length of the CDR3 is 11 residues. V lost 8 bases and J 4 bases, leaving 8 bases between the germline ends. Germline CDR1 and CDR2: MNHEY and SVGAGI. The CDR3 DNA sequence: TGTGCCAGCTTCTTCGGCACTGAAGCTTTCTTT. Residues: CASFFGTEAFF.

The J gene is TRBJ2-3, the V gene TRBV5-1; 8 nucleotides line up with TRBD2. CDR3 length: 16 amino acids. Unmatched junction bases numbered 10, after V lost 6 bases and J lost 1 base. CDR1 and CDR2 from the germline V gene are SGHRS and YFSETQ. CDR3 DNA sequence: TGCGCCAGCATGGGGGGGCAGACTAGCGGCACAGATACGCAGTATTTT. Protein: CASMGGQTSGTDTQYF.

The chain carries TRBV19 and TRBJ2-4; a possible D gene is TRBD1 (6 bases). The CDR3 consists of 14 residues. The V and J ends lost 4 bases and 4 bases respectively, with 11 bases between them. Germline CDR1 reads LNHDA; CDR2 reads SQIVND (reference sequence). CDR3 DNA sequence: TGTGCCAGTAGTAACCCAGGGGAAAAAAACATTCAGTACTTC. This encodes CASSNPGEKNIQYF.

The V and J genes are TRBV9 and TRBJ1-4; D is unclear. The CDR3 contains 15 residues. V lost 3 bases and J lost 8, with 17 bases in between. Germline-derived CDR1 and CDR2 are SGDLS and YYNGEE. The CDR3 spells CASSEAVSPGEKLFF. In DNA form, the CDR3 reads TGTGCCAGCAGCGAAGCAGTCTCTCCCGGGGAAAAACTGTTTTTT.

The genes are TRBV5-4 and TRBJ2-1; possibly TRBD2 for D (6 bases). This CDR3 region has 16 residues. V dropped 5 bases and J dropped 0 bases, with 15 bases sitting between them. Germline assignment: CDR1 SGHNT and CDR2 YYREEE (reference sequence). In DNA form, the CDR3 reads TGTGCCAGCAGTACCTTAGCGGCCGACTCCTACAATGAGCAGTTCTTC. Encoded protein: CASSTLAADSYNEQFF.

The V call is TRBV4-2, the J call TRBJ2-3, with 13 bases aligning to TRBD2. Germline V gene data show CDR1 as LGHNA and CDR2 as YNFKEQ. Germline trimming cut 4 bases from V and 5 bases from J; bases unmatched to any gene: 6. The CDR3 loop spans 16 amino acids. The CDR3 spells CASSLGLAGVVDTQYF. The CDR3 DNA reads TGTGCCAGCAGCCTTGGACTAGCGGGGGTGGTAGATACGCAGTATTTT.

The chain uses TRBV7-2 and TRBJ1-1; TRBD1 might be the D (6 bases). This CDR3 comprises 15 residues. Germline V gene sequence: CDR1 SGHTA, CDR2 FQGNSA. Trimming shortened V by 6 bases and J by 0 bases, and 14 bases separated the two germline ends. CDR3 DNA: TGTGCCAGCAGGGGGGGCGGGGCGCTGAACACTGAAGCTTTCTTT. Amino acid sequence: CASRGGGALNTEAFF.

The chain carries TRBV12-3 or TRBV12-4 and TRBJ1-6; D remains ambiguous. The CDR3 runs 12 residues. V lost 6 bases to trimming and J lost 12 bases, with 12 bases between them. The CDR3 coding sequence is TGTGCCAGCAGAGGCGAGGTTAGACCCCTCCACTTT. Translation: CASRGEVRPLHF.

This clone occurred once. The chain has TRBV9 and TRBJ2-3, with D hard to call. CDR3 length: 13 residues. The germline gives CDR1 SGDLS, CDR2 YYNGEE. V was pared by 5 bases and J by 1 base, with 8 bases between. CDR3 nucleotides: TGTGCCAGCAGGGTTGAGGGCACAGATACGCAGTATTTT. Translating gives CASRVEGTDTQYF. Complete variable domain (other parts from reference TRBV9 and TRBJ2-3): DSGVTQTPKHLITATGQRVTLRCSPRSGDLSVYWYQQSLDQGLQFLIQYYNGEERAKGNILERFSAQQFPDLHSELNLSSLELGDSALYFCASRVEGTDTQYFGPGTRLTVL.

The chain recombines TRBV28 with TRBJ1-3; TRBD1 agrees at 8 bases. This CDR3 region has 15 residues. Germline V gene data show CDR1 as MDHEN and CDR2 as SYDVKM. V lost 6 bases to trimming and J lost 0 bases; unmatched junction nucleotides: 4. The CDR3 DNA follows: TGTGCCAGCAGACTCGGGACAGGCTCTGGAAACACCATATATTTT. This translates into CASRLGTGSGNTIYF.

The V and J genes are TRBV19 and TRBJ1-6; D possibly corresponds to TRBD1 (5 bases). Germline CDR1 LNHDA, CDR2 SQIVND (reference sequence). This CDR3 region has 16 residues. V lost 5 bases and J 0 bases, leaving 11 bases between the germline ends. The DNA of the CDR3 is TGTGCCAGTAGTTTACCGGACACCTCCTATAATTCACCCCTCCACTTT. The encoded protein is CASSLPDTSYNSPLHF.

V usage is TRBV27 and J usage is TRBJ2-7; 11 bases align to TRBD2. Germline CDR1 MNHEY, CDR2 SMNVEV (reference sequence). There are 16 residues in the CDR3. The V and J ends lost 5 bases and 6 bases, in that order; junction bases with no gene match: 12. CDR3 in amino acids: CASSPQIRLAGIEQYF. In nucleotides, the CDR3 is TGTGCCAGCAGTCCCCAGATCCGACTAGCGGGAATCGAGCAGTACTTC.

The chain is built from TRBV30 and TRBJ2-3; D is possibly TRBD1 (5 bases). Germline values: CDR1 GTSNPN, CDR2 SVGIG (reference sequence). Trimming took off 5 bases at V and 4 bases at J, with 19 bases between the two ends. The CDR3 has 15 amino acids. CDR3 sequence: CAWGATVVPPDTQYF. Here the CDR3 DNA reads TGTGCCTGGGGGGCTACTGTCGTCCCCCCAGATACGCAGTATTTT.

In its sample, this clone was seen a few times. J is TRBJ1-1 and V is TRBV2, with TRBD1 matching over 8 bases. The CDR3 length is 14 residues. Unmatched junction bases numbered 7, after V lost 4 bases and J lost 6 bases. The germline V gene has CDR1 SNHLY and CDR2 FYNNEI. CDR3 loop: CASSGTGGLAEAFF. The CDR3 DNA sequence: TGTGCCAGCAGTGGAACAGGGGGATTAGCTGAAGCTTTCTTT. Variable domain in full (rest from reference TRBV2 and TRBJ1-1): EPEVTQTPSHQVTQMGQEVILRCVPISNHLYFYWYRQILGQKVEFLVSFYNNEISEKSEIFDDQFSVERPDGSNFTLKIRSTKLEDSAMYFCASSGTGGLAEAFFGQGTRLTVV.

The chain links TRBV2 to TRBJ1-5, with 9 bases aligning to TRBD1. CDR1 and CDR2 (germline): SNHLY, FYNNEI. V was clipped by 4 bases and J by 6 bases; unmatched bases: 7. The CDR3 is 15 residues long. Here the CDR3 DNA reads TGTGCCAGCAGTGGGACAGGGGTGATCGTTCAGCCCCAGCATTTT. Residues: CASSGTGVIVQPQHF.

The CDR3 region is CATSDFRAGTKFF. The CDR3 nucleotides read TGTGCCACCAGTGATTTTAGGGCAGGGACCAAGTTCTTC. This rearrangement joins TRBV24-1 to TRBJ2-1; D tentatively reads TRBD1 or TRBD2 (5 bases each). The V gene's germline CDR1 is KGHDR and CDR2 SFDVKD. Between the trimmed V and J ends, which lost 1 base and 14 bases, there was a span of 14 bases. This CDR3 contains 13 residues.

CDR3 DNA: TGCGCCAGCAGCGTCGGGACGGATAATCAGCCCCAGCATTTT. Protein: CASSVGTDNQPQHF. V gene TRBV5-1 combines with J gene TRBJ1-5; TRBD1 is a possible D gene (5 bases). V dropped 4 bases and J dropped 4 bases, with 12 bases sitting between them. The CDR3 length is 14 residues. Germline V lookup: CDR1 SGHRS, CDR2 YFSETQ. Together with reference TRBV5-1 and TRBJ1-5, the CDR3 gives the full variable domain: KAGVTQTPRYLIKTRGQQVTLSCSPISGHRSVSWYQQTPGQGLQFLFEYFSETQRNKGNFPGRFSGRQFSNSRSEMNVSTLELGDSALYLCASSVGTDNQPQHFGDGTRLSIL.

The chain employs TRBV7-6 and TRBJ2-7, with 9 positions matching TRBD1. V lost 5 bases, J lost 6 bases, and 11 bases stayed unmatched. CDR1 and CDR2 from the germline V gene are SGHVS and FNYEAQ. The CDR3 length is 15 residues. CDR3 sequence (DNA): TGTGCCAGCAGCCCCTCCGGGACAGGGTTCTTCGAGCAGTACTTC. This sequence encodes CASSPSGTGFFEQYF.

The table lists this clone with a few counts. The CDR3 coding sequence is TGTGCCAGCTCACCCCCGCGCGGGGAGAGCTCCTACGAGCAGTACTTC. It is translated as CASSPPRGESSYEQYF. J is TRBJ2-7 and V is TRBV18, with D maybe TRBD2 (6 bases). V gave up 3 bases and J gave up 0 bases, with 15 bases separating them. CDR1 and CDR2 (germline): KGHSH, LQKENI. The length of the CDR3 is 16 residues.

The gene calls are TRBV7-2 and TRBJ2-3, with 8 positions matching TRBD2. This CDR3 is built from 15 residues. Trimming took 1 base from V and 5 from J; bases not matched to a gene: 5. Germline V CDR1 and CDR2: SGHTA, FQGNSA. The CDR3 loop reads CASSLDGGRKDTQYF. The CDR3 region has the DNA TGTGCCAGCAGCTTAGATGGCGGGAGGAAAGATACGCAGTATTTT.

This chain links TRBV6-5 with TRBJ2-2; no reliable D call. CDR1 MNHEY and CDR2 SVGAGI come from the germline V gene. This CDR3 is 13 amino acids long. Trimming removed 4 bases at V and 1 base at J, with 4 bases between. CDR3 DNA: TGTGCCAGCAGTTGGGGGAACACCGGGGAGCTGTTTTTT. It specifies CASSWGNTGELFF.

The rearrangement joins TRBV19 to TRBJ2-7, with D possibly being TRBD2 (6 bases). Germline V gene sequence: CDR1 LNHDA, CDR2 SQIVND (reference sequence). Trimming took 4 bases from V and 4 from J, leaving 14 bases between them. CDR3 length equals 14 residues. The CDR3 is CASSTRDFDYEQYF. The CDR3 DNA reads TGTGCCAGTAGTACGAGGGACTTTGATTACGAGCAGTACTTC.

The V call is TRBV15, the J call TRBJ2-1, with D possibly TRBD2 on 6 matching bases. V lost 3 bases and J lost 5, with 17 bases in between. Germline CDR1 and CDR2: LNHNV and YYDKDF (reference sequence). The CDR3 spans 16 residues. The CDR3 region is CATSRTGTGVDNEQFF. The CDR3 region has the DNA TGTGCCACCAGCAGGACCGGGACGGGAGTGGACAATGAGCAGTTCTTC.

The gene calls are TRBV5-1 and TRBJ2-7; D gene unclear. This CDR3 has 14 residues. Between the trimmed V and J ends, which lost 0 bases and 6 bases, there was a span of 13 bases. Germline loops: CDR1 SGHRS, CDR2 YFSETQ. DNA for the CDR3: TGCGCCAGCAGCTTGGCCATAGTAGGGTTCGAGCAGTACTTC. The encoded protein is CASSLAIVGFEQYF. Full variable domain (remainder filled in from reference TRBV5-1 and TRBJ2-7): KAGVTQTPRYLIKTRGQQVTLSCSPISGHRSVSWYQQTPGQGLQFLFEYFSETQRNKGNFPGRFSGRQFSNSRSEMNVSTLELGDSALYLCASSLAIVGFEQYFGPGTRLTVT.

The genes are TRBV5-1 and TRBJ1-5; D is ambiguous. Germline CDR1 and CDR2: SGHRS and YFSETQ. This CDR3 is built from 15 residues. The ends were cut back, 2 bases at V and 2 bases at J, with 11 bases in the middle. The CDR3 loop is CASSFIPGGNQPQHF. Here the CDR3 DNA reads TGCGCCAGCAGCTTTATCCCCGGGGGCAATCAGCCCCAGCATTTT.

The V call is TRBV4-1, the J call TRBJ1-5, with D tentatively TRBD1 (5 bases). Per germline, CDR1 MGHRA and CDR2 YSYEKL. The CDR3 sequence is 16 residues long. The V end was cut by 0 bases, the J end by 0 bases, with 9 bases between. CDR3 residues: CASSQDGGYSNQPQHF. In nucleotides, the CDR3 is TGCGCCAGCAGCCAAGATGGGGGTTATAGCAATCAGCCCCAGCATTTT.